The rows below give T cell receptor beta chains drawn from one sample of a study of OX40 agonist ivuxolimab in advanced cancers. Repertoires were generated with immunoSEQ multiplex PCR, while TCRdb's copy carries only in-frame clones and drops some. The table shows tens of thousands of clones, with roughly 90% occurring only once. The material was CD4+ or CD8+ T cells sorted from blood, obtained in a trial of the OX40 agonist ivuxolimab. These receptors were taken from an adult with an advanced solid tumor such as melanoma, head and neck, liver or kidney cancer. Both conserved end residues are part of each CDR3. A D gene is named only where the DNA matches it firmly. Rows give clone size only sometimes, using once, few, many, or a class for an expanded clone.

j_gene,abundance,d_gene,v_gene,CDR3aa,CDR3nt
TRBJ1-2,-,TRBD1,TRBV6-6,CASRAGTGAGGYTF,TGTGCCAGCAGAGCCGGGACAGGGGCGGGCGGCTACACCTTC
TRBJ2-1,-,TRBD2,TRBV5-1,CASSFRSSRLAGGVSFF,TGCGCCAGCAGCTTTCGATCCTCCCGACTAGCGGGAGGAGTATCGTTCTTC
TRBJ2-7,-,TRBD2,TRBV15,CATSRGRGGAGSYEQYF,TGTGCCACCAGCAGAGGGCGGGGAGGGGCAGGGTCATACGAGCAGTACTTC
TRBJ2-1,-,-,TRBV12-5,CASTGPSYNEQFF,TGTGCTAGTACGGGGCCCTCCTACAATGAGCAGTTCTTC
TRBJ2-7,-,TRBD1,TRBV11-2,CASRSGTDTFYYEQYF,TGTGCCAGCAGATCCGGGACAGACACATTCTACTACGAGCAGTACTTC
TRBJ1-2,-,TRBD1,TRBV28,CASSGSAGGVYGYTF,TGTGCCAGCAGCGGTAGCGCAGGGGGGGTATATGGCTACACCTTC
TRBJ1-3,-,-,TRBV7-2,CASSLRGQVNSGNTIYF,TGTGCCAGCAGCCTCCGTGGGCAGGTTAACTCTGGAAACACCATATATTTT
TRBJ2-2,-,-,TRBV11-2,CATGLATGELFF,TGTGCTACCGGGCTTGCAACCGGGGAGCTGTTTTTT
TRBJ2-1,-,-,TRBV27,CASSSSWARNEQFF,TGTGCCAGCAGTTCCAGTTGGGCGCGCAATGAGCAGTTCTTC
TRBJ2-3,-,-,TRBV4-2,CASSQETRDTQYF,TGTGCCAGCAGCCAAGAGACCCGAGATACGCAGTATTTT
TRBJ2-3,-,-,TRBV5-1,CASSFGGDTQYF,TGCGCCAGCAGCTTCGGTGGCGATACGCAGTATTTT
TRBJ2-4,-,-,TRBV19,CASSETGSAKNIQYF,TGTGCCAGTAGCGAAACAGGGTCGGCCAAAAACATTCAGTACTTC
TRBJ2-7,-,TRBD1,TRBV14,CASSQDTGGPEQYF,TGTGCCAGCAGCCAAGACACAGGGGGCCCAGAGCAGTACTTC
TRBJ1-3,-,-,TRBV7-8,CASSLTLQGTGNTIYF,TGTGCCAGCAGCTTAACACTACAGGGAACGGGAAACACCATATATTTT
TRBJ2-7,few,TRBD1,TRBV9,CASSPQPGQAYEQYF,TGTGCCAGCAGCCCACAACCGGGACAGGCTTACGAGCAGTACTTC
TRBJ1-1,-,TRBD1,TRBV29-1,CSVGTGNTEAFF,TGCAGCGTTGGGACAGGGAACACTGAAGCTTTCTTT
TRBJ2-7,-,TRBD2,TRBV5-6,CASSRGLLAAVYEQYF,TGTGCCAGCAGCAGAGGGCTACTAGCGGCCGTCTACGAGCAGTACTTC
TRBJ2-2,-,-,TRBV5-1,CASSPTGRNTGELFF,TGCGCCAGCAGCCCGACCGGGAGGAACACCGGGGAGCTGTTTTTT
TRBJ2-5,-,TRBD2,TRBV7-9,CASSLASGRAAETQYF,TGTGCCAGCAGCTTAGCGTCCGGGAGGGCCGCGGAGACCCAGTACTTC
TRBJ1-2,-,TRBD1,TRBV28,CASSTTSGGNYGYTF,TGTGCCAGCAGTACCACCTCAGGGGGGAACTATGGCTACACCTTC
TRBJ2-5,-,TRBD2,TRBV5-4,CASSMSGTSGRKEQYF,TGTGCCAGCAGCATGTCCGGGACTAGCGGGAGAAAAGAGCAGTACTTC
TRBJ2-2,-,TRBD1,TRBV27,CASTTNRGPGELFF,TGTGCCAGCACAACCAACAGGGGGCCCGGGGAGCTGTTTTTT
TRBJ2-1,-,-,TRBV11-2,CASSLGLGGAGWEQFF,TGTGCCAGCAGCTTAGGGTTGGGGGGCGCCGGTTGGGAGCAGTTCTTC
TRBJ1-1,-,-,TRBV11-3,CASSPDSEDKAFF,TGTGCCAGCAGCCCGGACAGCGAAGACAAAGCTTTCTTT
TRBJ2-3,-,-,TRBV2,CASRPGRVDTQYF,TGTGCCAGCCGACCCGGCAGGGTAGATACGCAGTATTTT
TRBJ2-5,-,TRBD2,TRBV7-9,CASSGGTSGTETQYF,TGTGCCAGCAGCGGGGGGACTAGCGGGACCGAGACCCAGTACTTC
TRBJ1-4,few,-,TRBV30,CAWNRVGEKLFF,TGTGCCTGGAACAGGGTGGGTGAAAAACTGTTTTTT
TRBJ2-3,-,-,TRBV4-2,CASSQEPNADTQYF,TGTGCCAGCAGCCAAGAGCCAAACGCAGATACGCAGTATTTT
TRBJ2-7,once,TRBD1,TRBV6-1,CASSEAHRGRVGQYF,TGTGCCAGCAGTGAAGCTCACAGGGGCAGGGTAGGGCAGTACTTC
TRBJ2-5,-,-,TRBV7-6,CASSPTWLSQETQYF,TGTGCCAGCAGCCCTACGTGGCTCTCTCAAGAGACCCAGTACTTC
TRBJ2-3,-,TRBD1,TRBV11-3,CASSGTVTADTQYF,TGTGCCAGCAGCGGGACAGTCACAGCAGATACGCAGTATTTT
TRBJ2-7,few,TRBD1,TRBV10-3,CAITATGGYEQYF,TGTGCCATCACCGCTACAGGGGGCTACGAGCAGTACTTC
TRBJ2-1,few,TRBD2,TRBV7-2,CASSSFRGRAYNEQFF,TGTGCCAGCAGCTCATTCCGAGGGAGGGCCTACAATGAGCAGTTCTTC
TRBJ2-7,-,-,TRBV18,CASSQIGTEYEQYF,TGTGCCAGCTCACAGATTGGGACTGAATACGAGCAGTACTTC
TRBJ2-3,-,TRBD2,TRBV6-1,CASSERLAGSSDTQYF,TGTGCCAGCAGTGAAAGACTAGCGGGTTCCTCAGATACGCAGTATTTT
TRBJ2-1,-,TRBD2,TRBV6-1,CASLVAGGYNEQFF,TGTGCCAGCCTTGTTGCGGGAGGCTACAATGAGCAGTTCTTC
TRBJ2-1,once,TRBD2,TRBV28,CASSRAGGPLNEQFF,TGTGCCAGCAGCCGGGCGGGAGGGCCGCTCAATGAGCAGTTCTTC
TRBJ2-3,-,TRBD2,TRBV7-8,CASSLRDYADTQYF,TGTGCCAGCAGCTTACGGGACTATGCAGATACGCAGTATTTT
TRBJ2-3,-,-,TRBV5-1,CASTLSGLTDTQYF,TGCGCCAGCACCCTAAGCGGGCTCACAGATACGCAGTATTTT
TRBJ2-1,once,-,TRBV13,CASSLGQGNYNEQFF,TGTGCCAGCAGCTTAGGACAGGGCAACTACAATGAGCAGTTCTTC
TRBJ1-5,-,-,TRBV19,CASSIKGREGQPQHF,TGTGCCAGTAGTATTAAGGGGCGGGAGGGTCAGCCCCAGCATTTT
TRBJ2-5,-,-,TRBV14,CASSQDVRRETQYF,TGTGCCAGCAGCCAAGATGTAAGACGGGAGACCCAGTACTTC
TRBJ2-3,-,TRBD1,TRBV15,CATSRDRGRDTQYF,TGTGCCACCAGCAGGGACAGGGGTAGGGATACGCAGTATTTT
TRBJ1-3,-,-,TRBV25-1,CASSGSRSGNTIYF,TGTGCCAGCAGTGGTTCCCGTTCGGGAAACACCATATATTTT
TRBJ2-7,-,TRBD1,TRBV9,CASSVGQGMYEQYF,TGTGCCAGCAGCGTAGGACAGGGGATGTACGAGCAGTACTTC
TRBJ2-7,once,-,TRBV21-1,CASSNEKAYEQYF,TGTGCCAGCAGCAACGAGAAGGCTTACGAGCAGTACTTC
TRBJ2-5,-,-,TRBV11-2,CASMETTDRGPYF,TGTGCCAGCATGGAGACCACCGATCGGGGCCCTTACTTC
TRBJ2-7,once,TRBD1,TRBV29-1,CSVERQGVYEQYF,TGCAGCGTTGAGAGGCAGGGGGTATACGAGCAGTACTTC
TRBJ1-5,-,-,TRBV6-6,CAGGAGGNQPQHF,TGTGCCGGCGGGGCGGGGGGCAATCAGCCCCAGCATTTT
TRBJ2-1,-,-,TRBV4-2,CASSQVRMTSGQTYNEQFF,TGTGCCAGCAGCCAAGTAAGGATGACGAGCGGGCAAACCTACAATGAGCAGTTCTTC
TRBJ2-7,-,-,TRBV30,CAWNVDLGDEQYF,TGTGCCTGGAATGTAGATCTAGGCGACGAGCAGTACTTC
TRBJ2-7,-,-,TRBV30,CAWRTGFTYEQYF,TGTGCCTGGAGAACAGGGTTCACCTACGAGCAGTACTTC
TRBJ1-4,-,-,TRBV5-1,CASSLAPTEKLFF,TGCGCCAGCAGCTTGGCCCCGACCGAAAAACTGTTTTTT
TRBJ2-1,-,-,TRBV5-1,CASSLAVLSASSYNEQFF,TGCGCCAGCAGCTTGGCCGTCTTGTCGGCTAGCTCCTACAATGAGCAGTTCTTC
TRBJ1-2,-,TRBD1,TRBV27,CASSPRTGAVNYGYTF,TGTGCCAGCAGTCCAAGGACAGGGGCGGTTAACTATGGCTACACCTTC
TRBJ1-1,-,TRBD1,TRBV6-5,CASSSPKNRGTGAFF,TGTGCCAGCAGTTCGCCGAAAAACAGGGGGACCGGAGCTTTCTTT
TRBJ2-5,-,-,TRBV7-6,CASSRGTDWDKTQYF,TGTGCCAGCAGCCGAGGGACCGACTGGGACAAGACCCAGTACTTC